Listed below are T cell receptor beta chains from one sample, sequenced in a study of T cells in tuberculosis. Sequencing was performed with immunoSEQ multiplex PCR; in TCRdb, only in-frame clones are kept and a portion is missing. Counted here are some 25,000 clones, just under 97% occurring once; the ten biggest clones make up 9% to 9.5%. Sample: PBMCs. All receptors come from a donor aged 10-29 years with latent tuberculosis or without tuberculosis infection. The CDR3 runs from the conserved cysteine through the conserved F or W. The D gene is left open where the match is weak. The listing skips clone size in some rows; elsewhere it reads once, few, many or a size class.

size | J | V | D | DNA | CDR3
. | TRBJ2-3 | TRBV2 | . | TGTGCCAGCAGTGACAGGGCAGATACGCAGTATTTT | CASSDRADTQYF
. | TRBJ1-3 | TRBV4-1 | . | TGCGCCAGCAGCCGTCTCTTTTCTGGAAACACCATATATTTT | CASSRLFSGNTIYF
once | TRBJ2-2 | TRBV9 | . | TGTGCCAGCACGGGGAGGCCCGCCGGGGAGCTGTTTTTT | CASTGRPAGELFF
. | TRBJ1-2 | TRBV5-1 | . | TGCGCCAGCAGCTCGAAGGGGGTCCAGGGTTATGGCTACACCTTC | CASSSKGVQGYGYTF
. | TRBJ1-6 | TRBV19 | . | TGTGCCACTAGAGGCGGGAGGTCACCCCTCCACTTT | CATRGGRSPLHF
. | TRBJ1-1 | TRBV19 | . | TGTGCCAGTAGCTCCACCGGTCTTGGTGAAGCTTTCTTT | CASSSTGLGEAFF
. | TRBJ2-5 | TRBV20-1 | . | TGCAGTGCTAGGAGCGAAGAGACCCAGTACTTC | CSARSEETQYF
. | TRBJ1-2 | TRBV30 | TRBD1 | TGTGCCTACACGACAGGGGGAGTTGTGTTGTATGGCTACACCTTC | CAYTTGGVVLYGYTF
once | TRBJ2-7 | TRBV2 | . | TGTGCCAGCACCCAAGACGGACAATTCAACGAGCAGTACTTC | CASTQDGQFNEQYF
. | TRBJ1-1 | TRBV30 | . | TGTGCCTGGAGTGCAGGGGCAGCCACTGAAGCTTTCTTT | CAWSAGAATEAFF
. | TRBJ2-2 | TRBV19 | . | TGTGCCAGTAGTATCTTCGCAAGTCCAGGGACCGGGGAGCTGTTTTTT | CASSIFASPGTGELFF
once | TRBJ1-2 | TRBV23-1 | . | TGCGCCAGCAGGCCCAACAGGGAAGCTAACTATGGCTACACCTTC | CASRPNREANYGYTF
. | TRBJ2-2 | TRBV5-4 | . | TGTGCCAGCAGCCGTCGACAGGGAGGCACCGGGGAGCTGTTTTTT | CASSRRQGGTGELFF
. | TRBJ1-2 | TRBV6-1 | TRBD1 | TGTGCCAGCAGGACCCTCGGGACAGGGGAAGGCTACACCTTC | CASRTLGTGEGYTF
. | TRBJ1-6 | TRBV11-2 | . | TGTGCCAGCAGCCCACGTCGACGGCAGGCAAGCTCCTATAATTCACCCCTCCACTTT | CASSPRRRQASSYNSPLHF
. | TRBJ1-5 | TRBV9 | . | TGTGCCAGCAGCGTAGCTGGGCAGGGTGGGGAGCCCCAGCATTTT | CASSVAGQGGEPQHF